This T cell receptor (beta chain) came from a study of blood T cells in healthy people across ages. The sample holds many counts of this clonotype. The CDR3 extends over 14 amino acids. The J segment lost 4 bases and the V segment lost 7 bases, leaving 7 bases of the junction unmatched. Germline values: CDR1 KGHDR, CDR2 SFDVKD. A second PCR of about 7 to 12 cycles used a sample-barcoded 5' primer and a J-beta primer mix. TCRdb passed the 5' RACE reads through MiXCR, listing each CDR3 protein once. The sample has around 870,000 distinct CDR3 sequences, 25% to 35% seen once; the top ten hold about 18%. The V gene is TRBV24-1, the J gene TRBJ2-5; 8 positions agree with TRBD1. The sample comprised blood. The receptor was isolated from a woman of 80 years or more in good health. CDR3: CATSSGQVAETQYF. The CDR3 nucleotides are TGTGCCACCAGCTCGGGACAGGTGGCAGAGACCCAGTACTTC.